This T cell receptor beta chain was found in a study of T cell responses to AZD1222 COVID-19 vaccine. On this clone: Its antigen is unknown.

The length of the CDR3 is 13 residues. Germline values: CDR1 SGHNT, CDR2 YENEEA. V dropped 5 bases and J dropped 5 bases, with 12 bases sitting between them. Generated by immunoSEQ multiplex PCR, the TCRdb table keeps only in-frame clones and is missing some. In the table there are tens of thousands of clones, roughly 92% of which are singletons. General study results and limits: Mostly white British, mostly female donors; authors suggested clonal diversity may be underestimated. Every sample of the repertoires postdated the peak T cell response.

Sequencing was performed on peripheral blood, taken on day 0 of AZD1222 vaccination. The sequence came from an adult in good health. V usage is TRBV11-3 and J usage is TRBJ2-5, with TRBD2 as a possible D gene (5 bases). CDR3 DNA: TGTGCCAGCAGCGATAGCGCCGGGGAGACCCAGTACTTC. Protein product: CASSDSAGETQYF.